The subject of this entry is one T cell receptor (beta chain). The target antigen is unknown. The sample is drawn from a study of OX40 agonist ivuxolimab in advanced cancers. Looking at the study overall: The patients received ivuxolimab by intravenous route every 2 weeks at 0.01 to 10 mg/kg. There were three patients with partial responses, one having hepatocellular carcinoma and two cutaneous melanoma. Participants, approximately 80% male, averaged roughly 60 years of age, ranging from roughly 23 to 80. Overall study findings and caveats: At 0.1-3.0 mg/kg, partial responders had clonal expansion among the lowest observed.

The protocol was immunoSEQ multiplex PCR, while the TCRdb copy is restricted to in-frame clones and leaves out a portion. The data show 70,000 to 100,000 clones, approximately 90% seen once. Material: CD4+ or CD8+ T cells sorted from blood, obtained in a trial of the OX40 agonist ivuxolimab. This TCR was sampled from an adult with an advanced solid tumor such as melanoma, head and neck, liver or kidney cancer.

CDR3 in amino acids: CASSSQVRETQYF. The CDR3, as DNA: TGCGCCAGCAGCTCACAGGTTCGGGAGACCCAGTACTTC. V is TRBV5-1 and J is TRBJ2-5, with a weak D call TRBD1 (5 bases). The V end was cut by 3 bases, the J end by 5 bases, with 11 bases between. In germline, CDR1 is SGHRS, CDR2 YFSETQ. The length of the CDR3 is 13 residues.